This T cell receptor (beta chain) was observed in a study of blood T cells in healthy people across ages. Broader study findings: Both higher diversity and more naive CD4+ cells marked long-lived donors when set against aged donors. Conclusively comparing naive with antigen-experienced cells was impossible with unsorted PBMCs.

There are 15 residues in the CDR3. J lost 4 bases, V lost 2 bases, and 5 bases had no gene match. CDR1 DFQATT and CDR2 SNEGSKA come from the germline V gene (reference sequence). There are a few counts of this clonotype. Its antigen is not known. Primers used in a second PCR of roughly 6 to 11 cycles were a sample-barcoded 5' primer and a J-beta primer mix. One entry per CDR3 protein results from TCRdb running MiXCR on the 5' RACE reads. The sample consists of roughly 1,500,000 distinct CDR3 sequences, 42% of them appearing once. The chain joins TRBV20-1 to TRBJ1-5, with 10 bases aligning to TRBD1. Sequencing input: blood. The sequence came from a woman under 30 in good health. The CDR3 bases are TGCAGTGCTAGACCCTCGGACAGGGGGAATCAGCCCCAGCATTTT. Translated: CSARPSDRGNQPQHF.